This passage covers 31 T cell receptor beta chains from one sample sequenced in a study of T cell responses to AZD1222 COVID-19 vaccine. This table comes from immunoSEQ multiplex PCR, and its TCRdb copy is limited to in-frame clones, with some not included. The sample yields 90,000 to 110,000 clones, 70% to 90% seen once. Source: peripheral blood, taken on day 0 of MenACWY control vaccination. Source of these receptors: an adult in good health.

A few counts support this clone. The chain uses TRBV5-1 and TRBJ1-6, with TRBD1 matching over 8 bases. J gave up 7 bases and V 5 bases, and 8 bases lay outside the gene matches. Per germline, CDR1 SGHRS and CDR2 YFSETQ. This CDR3 has 15 residues. CDR3 amino acids: CASRGAGGSNSPLHF. The CDR3 region has the DNA TGCGCCAGCAGAGGGGCAGGGGGCTCAAATTCACCCCTCCACTTT.

This rearrangement joins TRBV29-1 to TRBJ2-7; TRBD1 agrees at 11 bases. The J segment lost 6 bases and the V segment lost 7 bases, leaving 5 bases of the junction unmatched. CDR3 length: 12 residues. Germline V CDR1 and CDR2: SQVTM, ANQGSEA. This CDR3 is CSAGQGAVEQYF. The CDR3 nucleotides read TGCAGCGCCGGACAGGGGGCGGTCGAGCAGTACTTC.

This clone was counted between two and nine times. This chain links TRBV4-1 with TRBJ2-7; tentatively, D is TRBD2 (6 bases). The CDR3 loop spans 17 amino acids. The germline gives CDR1 MGHRA, CDR2 YSYEKL. Trimming left V 0 bases short and J 4 bases short, with 19 bases between. The CDR3 region has the DNA TGCGCCAGCAGCCAAGAAGGGCCGGGAGCCCTATCTTACGAGCAGTACTTC. Protein: CASSQEGPGALSYEQYF.

The CDR3 nucleotides read TGTGCCAGCAGCGTAGGGGCGGGAGCCCGTTTTAGGGAGACCCAGTACTTC. Its protein is CASSVGAGARFRETQYF. The chain is built from TRBV9 and TRBJ2-5, with 7 bases matching TRBD2. The CDR3 is 17 amino acids. Per the germline V gene, CDR1 is SGDLS and CDR2 is YYNGEE. V shed 0 bases, J shed 5 bases, and the junction held 13 bases outside the gene matches.

The chain is built from TRBV11-3 and TRBJ2-1; D perhaps matches TRBD1 (6 bases). Trimming pared 5 bases from V and 10 bases from J, leaving 18 bases between. CDR1 SGHNT and CDR2 YENEEA come from the germline V gene. The length of the CDR3 is 14 residues. In nucleotides, the CDR3 is TGTGCCAGCAGCCCGGCTCTACAGGGCCCCGAGCAGTTCTTC. This codes for CASSPALQGPEQFF. The whole variable domain, filled in from reference TRBV11-3 and TRBJ2-1, reads EAGVVQSPRYKIIEKKQPVAFWCNPISGHNTLYWYLQNLGQGPELLIRYENEEAVDDSQLPKDRFSAERLKGVDSTLKIQPAELGDSAVYLCASSPALQGPEQFFGPGTRLTVL.

The CDR3 nucleotides read TGTGCCAGCAGTTTATTCCCGCGGGCGAAGACAGGATCCTACGAGCAGTACTTC. Protein sequence: CASSLFPRAKTGSYEQYF. The rearrangement joins TRBV28 to TRBJ2-7, with D perhaps matching TRBD1 (6 bases). The germline CDR1 and CDR2 sequences are MDHEN and SYDVKM. Deletions cut 1 base from V and 1 base from J, with 20 bases between. The CDR3 covers 18 residues.

The chain combines TRBV7-2 with TRBJ2-3, with 10 nucleotides matching TRBD2. With V trimmed by 4 bases and J by 9 bases, 7 bases remained unmatched. There are 14 residues in the CDR3. Per germline, CDR1 SGHTA and CDR2 FQGNSA. The CDR3 DNA sequence: TGTGCCAGCAGCTCCTTTAGCGGGGGGTCCACGCAGTATTTT. Its protein is CASSSFSGGSTQYF.

Only one count was recorded for this clone. The chain has TRBV12-2 and TRBJ2-7; the D call in the table, TRBD2, was not verified against the DNA. TRBV12-2 is described as a pseudogene. This CDR3 contains 13 residues. The CDR3 bases are TGTGCAAGTGGGGTAGCGGGAACCTACGAGCAGTACTTC. It translates to CASGVAGTYEQYF.

V and J are TRBV10-3 and TRBJ1-2, with 7 bases lining up with TRBD1. The CDR3 runs to 14 residues. V lost 6 bases and J lost 2; bases outside the gene matches: 6. From germline, CDR1 is ENHRY and CDR2 SYGVKD. The CDR3 here is CAIRHRDSNYGYTF. CDR3 bases: TGTGCCATCAGGCATCGGGACAGCAACTATGGCTACACCTTC.

This chain joins TRBV6-5 and TRBJ1-2; D ambiguous. Trimming stripped 5 bases from V and 8 bases from J, with 15 bases between. Looked up from germline, CDR1 is MNHEY and CDR2 is SVGAGI. CDR3 length: 13 residues. The CDR3 loop is CASSPEVPRGYTF. CDR3 nucleotide sequence: TGTGCCAGCAGTCCTGAGGTGCCAAGGGGCTACACCTTC.

Points on this clone: It is unclear where the CDR3 begins or ends on the DNA, so no DNA is shown, and the CDR3 is as TCRdb lists it. This chain joins TRBV6-2 or TRBV6-3 and TRBJ1-6; TRBD1, the table's D call, was not compared with the DNA. Termini included, the CDR3 measures 13 amino acids. Germline CDR1 and CDR2: MNHEY and SVGEGT. CDR3 amino acids: CASSSSTVITLHF.

The rearrangement uses TRBV19 and TRBJ1-1; 10 positions agree with TRBD1. CDR3 length equals 15 residues. The V segment lost 5 bases and the J segment 1 base; nucleotides outside the gene matches: 4. The germline CDR1 and CDR2 sequences are LNHDA and SQIVND (reference sequence). CDR3 in amino acids: CASSWGQGPNTEAFF. CDR3 in DNA: TGTGCCAGTAGTTGGGGACAGGGGCCGAACACTGAAGCTTTCTTT.

The rearrangement uses TRBV5-4 and TRBJ2-3; TRBD2 is a possible D gene (6 bases). This CDR3 has 16 amino acids. Trimming cost V 2 bases and J 0 bases, with 13 bases left between them. Germline CDR1 and CDR2: SGHNT and YYREEE (reference sequence). This CDR3 is CASSFWGGMSTDTQYF. The CDR3 nucleotides read TGTGCCAGCAGCTTTTGGGGCGGGATGAGCACAGATACGCAGTATTTT.

The CDR3 DNA is TGTGCCAGCAGCCGTTCGGACAGGAACACTGAAGCTTTCTTT. Translated, it gives CASSRSDRNTEAFF. The J gene is TRBJ1-1, the V gene TRBV3-1 (or the pseudogene TRBV3-2); a possible D gene is TRBD1 (6 bases). V was cut by 4 bases and J by 1 base, with 10 bases left in between. CDR1 LGHDT and CDR2 YNNKEL come from the germline V gene (reference sequence). The CDR3 covers 14 residues.

The gene calls are TRBV18 and TRBJ1-3; D is unresolved. There are 13 residues in the CDR3. The V gene lost 6 bases and the J gene lost 4 bases, with 10 bases spanning the gap. Germline lookup yields CDR1 KGHSH and CDR2 LQKENI. Written as DNA, the CDR3 is TGTGCCAGCTCTCCCACTGGAGGAAACACCATATATTTT. This codes for CASSPTGGNTIYF.

The chain carries TRBV25-1 and TRBJ2-7, with D perhaps given as TRBD1 or TRBD2 (5 bases each). Trimming stripped 8 bases from V and 4 bases from J, with 9 bases between. CDR1 is MGHDK and CDR2 is SYGVNS in the germline V gene. CDR3 length: 11 amino acids. The CDR3 sequence is CASGRQYEQYF. The CDR3 region has the DNA TGTGCCAGCGGGAGACAGTACGAGCAGTACTTC.

The chain recombines TRBV6-5 with TRBJ1-2; D is ambiguous. The CDR3 contains 15 residues. Germline CDR1 is MNHEY and CDR2 is SVGAGI. V dropped 10 bases and J dropped 0 bases, with 18 bases sitting between them. The CDR3 DNA reads TGTGCCACCCGGGCGTCGGCCCTAGCTAACTATGGCTACACCTTC. Its protein is CATRASALANYGYTF.

The genes are TRBV2 and TRBJ2-7, with D possibly matching TRBD2 (5 bases). In germline, CDR1 is SNHLY, CDR2 FYNNEI. The CDR3 loop spans 13 amino acids. Trimming cost V 6 bases and J 3 bases, with 12 bases left between them. CDR3 sequence reads: CASRGDSNYEQYF. The CDR3 DNA reads TGTGCCAGCAGGGGAGACTCGAACTACGAGCAGTACTTC.

The gene calls are TRBV7-2 and TRBJ2-7; D is perhaps TRBD2 (6 bases). This CDR3 region has 14 residues. Trimming took 6 bases from V and 6 from J, leaving 18 bases between them. CDR1 and CDR2 from the germline V gene are SGHTA and FQGNSA. This chain's CDR3 is CASRGVAGPGEQYF. The CDR3, as DNA: TGTGCCAGCAGGGGGGTGGCGGGACCGGGCGAGCAGTACTTC.

Only one count was recorded for this clone. The genes are TRBV7-9 and TRBJ1-5, with D possibly matching TRBD1 (6 bases). The CDR3 runs to 16 residues. The V gene's germline CDR1 is SEHNR and CDR2 FQNEAQ (reference sequence). The V end lost 1 base, the J end lost 0 bases, and 10 bases lay between the germline ends. CDR3 residues: CASSLGTDYSNQPQHF. For the CDR3, the DNA is TGTGCCAGCAGCTTAGGGACAGACTATAGCAATCAGCCCCAGCATTTT.

This chain connects TRBV4-3 to TRBJ2-3, with 7 positions matching TRBD1. The V and J ends lost 4 bases and 4 bases, in that order; junction bases with no gene match: 17. The CDR3 spans 18 residues. Per the germline V gene, CDR1 is LGHNA and CDR2 is YSLEER. The CDR3 spells CASSLGYRDRSLADTQYF. DNA for the CDR3: TGCGCCAGCAGCCTCGGGTACCGGGACAGATCTTTGGCAGATACGCAGTATTTT.

The rearrangement uses TRBV19 and TRBJ1-2; tentatively, D is TRBD1 (5 bases). Trimming took 6 bases from V and 6 from J, leaving 14 bases between them. The CDR3 has 13 amino acids. Germline-derived CDR1 and CDR2 are LNHDA and SQIVND (reference sequence). The CDR3 nucleotides are TGTGCCAGTAGGAGGGGCATCTTAAATGGCTACACCTTC. Translated, it gives CASRRGILNGYTF.

The chain is built from TRBV5-1 and TRBJ2-2, with TRBD1 matching 11 bases. The CDR3 extends over 16 amino acids. Per the germline V gene, CDR1 is SGHRS and CDR2 is YFSETQ. V lost 2 bases and J lost 7; bases outside the gene matches: 7. The CDR3 reads CASSFTGQGDLGELFF. The CDR3, as DNA: TGCGCCAGCAGCTTTACGGGACAGGGGGATCTCGGGGAGCTGTTTTTT. The full variable domain, with the rest looked up from reference TRBV5-1 and TRBJ2-2, is KAGVTQTPRYLIKTRGQQVTLSCSPISGHRSVSWYQQTPGQGLQFLFEYFSETQRNKGNFPGRFSGRQFSNSRSEMNVSTLELGDSALYLCASSFTGQGDLGELFFGEGSRLTVL.

The CDR3 sequence is CASSRGRISYEQYF. In DNA form, the CDR3 reads TGTGCCAGCAGCCGGGGGCGGATTTCCTACGAGCAGTACTTC. The chain uses TRBV5-6 and TRBJ2-7; D possibly matches TRBD1 or TRBD2 (6 bases each). Germline V CDR1 and CDR2: SGHDT, YYEEEE. This CDR3 is built from 14 residues. Trimming removed 4 bases at V and 1 base at J, with 12 bases between.

The V and J genes are TRBV14 and TRBJ1-3; no firm D call. Germline loops: CDR1 SGHDN, CDR2 FVKESK. The CDR3 loop spans 15 amino acids. Trimming left V 1 base short and J 0 bases short, with 7 bases between. CDR3 bases: TGTGCCAGCAGCCAAGGGGCCCGCTCTGGAAACACCATATATTTT. The encoded protein is CASSQGARSGNTIYF. Full variable domain (missing parts from reference TRBV14 and TRBJ1-3): EAGVTQFPSHSVIEKGQTVTLRCDPISGHDNLYWYRRVMGKEIKFLLHFVKESKQDESGMPNNRFLAERTGGTYSTLKVQPAELEDSGVYFCASSQGARSGNTIYFGEGSWLTVV.

This chain connects TRBV11-2 to TRBJ1-1; TRBD1 matches 7 bases. J gave up 3 bases and V 1 base, and 8 bases lay outside the gene matches. Per germline, CDR1 SGHAT and CDR2 FQNNGV. This CDR3 contains 16 residues. CDR3 DNA: TGTGCCAGCAGCTTAGTTTGGACAGGTATTTACACTGAAGCTTTCTTT. It is translated as CASSLVWTGIYTEAFF.

The CDR3 loop is CASSLGPSRSGNTIYF. The CDR3 DNA reads TGTGCCAGCAGCTTAGGGCCCAGTCGCTCTGGAAACACCATATATTTT. The chain is built from TRBV7-8 and TRBJ1-3; D remains unclear. V was shortened by 1 base and J by 0 bases, with 10 bases between the two germline ends. Germline CDR1 is SGHVS and CDR2 is FQNEAQ. The CDR3 is 16 residues long.

The gene calls are TRBV24-1 and TRBJ2-7; a weak D match, TRBD1 (6 bases). CDR3 length: 16 amino acids. V was pared by 3 bases and J by 2 bases, with 16 bases between. Germline CDR1 is KGHDR and CDR2 is SFDVKD. The CDR3 DNA reads TGTGCCACCAGTGATCTCCCCGGGACAACCCCCTACGAGCAGTACTTC. Protein sequence: CATSDLPGTTPYEQYF.

In its sample, this clone was seen once. The chain carries TRBV5-1 and TRBJ2-3; the D call may be TRBD1 or TRBD2 (6 bases each). This CDR3 is built from 15 residues. Germline CDR1 is SGHRS and CDR2 is YFSETQ. Deletions cut 5 bases from V and 2 bases from J, with 15 bases between. The CDR3 loop is CASRGGAMATDTQYF. CDR3 DNA sequence: TGCGCCAGCAGGGGGGGCGCGATGGCCACAGATACGCAGTATTTT.

The chain recombines TRBV18 with TRBJ2-1; D is possibly TRBD2 (6 bases). Germline V gene sequence: CDR1 KGHSH, CDR2 LQKENI. The CDR3 has 17 residues. V lost 7 bases and J lost 6, with 25 bases in between. CDR3 nucleotide sequence: TGTGCCAGCTACCGACGGGGTGGAGGGAATATGGGCAATGAGCAGTTCTTC. Amino acid sequence: CASYRRGGGNMGNEQFF. Complete variable domain (other parts from reference TRBV18 and TRBJ2-1): NAGVMQNPRHLVRRRGQEARLRCSPMKGHSHVYWYRQLPEEGLKFMVYLQKENIIDESGMPKERFSAEFPKEGPSILRIQQVVRGDSAAYFCASYRRGGGNMGNEQFFGPGTRLTVL.

The chain employs TRBV12-2 and TRBJ2-5; the table assigns TRBD2, which was not confirmed against the DNA. TRBV12-2 is annotated as a pseudogene. CDR3 size: 16 residues. The CDR3 bases are TGTGCAAGTCGCTTAGGGTTGGAGATTAGTCTGGAGACCCAGTACTTC. It codes for CASRLGLEISLETQYF.